Presented here are 32 T cell receptor beta chains from one specimen sequenced in a study of T-cell reconstitution after alpha-beta-depleted transplantation in children. Preparation of the TCRbeta library was carried out with unique molecular identifiers. MiXCR, run by TCRdb on the PCR reads, gives a single entry per CDR3 protein. Seen here are fewer than 250,000 distinct CDR3 sequences, roughly 8% observed once, and the top ten hold 6.3%. The sequencing here drew on PBMCs, mostly from graft donor cells, taken 180 days after TCRalphabeta/CD19-depleted stem cell transplant. These receptors originate from a male patient younger than 18 who had a stem cell transplant for acute lymphoblastic leukemia, so the T cells may come from the graft donor.

In this sample, this clonotype turned up many times. This chain connects TRBV27 to TRBJ2-1, with D maybe TRBD2 (5 bases). The CDR3 runs 13 residues. From germline, CDR1 is MNHEY and CDR2 SMNVEV (reference sequence). The V end lost 3 bases, the J end lost 15 bases, and 18 bases lay between the germline ends. This chain's CDR3 is CASSFGGPTEVFF. The CDR3 region has the DNA TGTGCCAGCAGTTTCGGAGGACCCACCGAGGTGTTCTTC.

The sample holds many counts of this clonotype. V and J are TRBV29-1 and TRBJ2-4, with D possibly being TRBD2 (5 bases). Trimming pared 3 bases from V and 1 base from J, leaving 13 bases between. This CDR3 region has 15 residues. CDR1 and CDR2 from the germline V gene are SQVTM and ANQGSEA. The CDR3, as DNA: TGCAGCGTTGACTCGGGATCTGAGGCCAAAAACATTCAGTACTTC. It codes for CSVDSGSEAKNIQYF.

This clonotype came up a few times. This may arise from a read error, as a much more abundant clone is one base away. The CDR3 coding sequence is TGCGCCAGCAGTATCCAGGGGGCATCCTACGGGCAGTACTTC. Protein sequence: CASSIQGASYGQYF. The chain has TRBV5-1 and TRBJ2-7, with 8 nucleotides matching TRBD1. The CDR3 length is 14 residues. CDR1 SGHRS and CDR2 YFSETQ come from the germline V gene.

This clonotype was seen ten or more times. This chain links TRBV20-1 with TRBJ2-7, with D perhaps matching TRBD1 (6 bases). Trimming removed 5 bases from V and 2 bases from J, with 10 bases in between. The CDR3 contains 12 residues. Germline CDR1 is DFQATT and CDR2 is SNEGSKA (reference sequence). The CDR3 loop is CSALPGAYEQYF. CDR3 nucleotides: TGCAGTGCTCTCCCAGGGGCCTACGAGCAGTACTTC.

This clonotype was seen at least ten times. The gene calls are TRBV18 and TRBJ1-2, with D unresolved. The CDR3 is 15 amino acids. CDR1 is KGHSH, CDR2 LQKENI, per germline. Trimming removed 5 bases at V and 0 bases at J, with 13 bases between. CDR3 DNA: TGTGCCAGCTCAGCGGTAGGACGCTCTAACTATGGCTACACCTTC. Translating it yields CASSAVGRSNYGYTF.

This clonotype appeared many times. This sequence joins TRBV14 and TRBJ2-3; D gene unclear. CDR1 and CDR2 from the germline V gene are SGHDN and FVKESK. Deletions cut 4 bases from V and 2 bases from J, with 16 bases between. The CDR3 consists of 16 residues. The CDR3 bases are TGTGCCAGCAGCCCAACCGGGCAAGCCCTCACAGATACGCAGTATTTT. Protein product: CASSPTGQALTDTQYF.

This clonotype came up many times. V is TRBV7-8 and J is TRBJ1-4; unclear D gene. V shed 7 bases and J shed 0 bases, with 12 bases lying between them. The CDR3 contains 15 residues. The germline V gene has CDR1 SGHVS and CDR2 FQNEAQ. Here the CDR3 DNA reads TGTGCCAGCATCCTTCTATCCGCAACTAATGAAAAACTGTTTTTT. Amino acids: CASILLSATNEKLFF. Full variable domain (outside the CDR3, taken from reference TRBV7-8 and TRBJ1-4): GAGVSQSPRYKVAKRGQDVALRCDPISGHVSLFWYQQALGQGPEFLTYFQNEAQLDKSGLPSDRFFAERPEGSVSTLKIQRTQQEDSAVYLCASILLSATNEKLFFGSGTQLSVL.

The sample holds a few counts of this clonotype. The chain has TRBV4-3 and TRBJ1-5, with TRBD1 identical over 10 bases. The V gene end was trimmed by 4 bases and the J gene end by 5 bases; junction bases not matched to a gene: 5. The CDR3 covers 15 residues. Germline V gives CDR1 LGHNA, CDR2 YSLEER. The CDR3 DNA reads TGCGCCAGCAGCCTCGGGACAGGGGTCGATCAGCCCCAGCATTTT. Amino acid sequence: CASSLGTGVDQPQHF.

The chain has TRBV27 and TRBJ1-5; D uncertain. CDR3 length equals 18 residues. Germline loops: CDR1 MNHEY, CDR2 SMNVEV (reference sequence). The V end lost 4 bases, the J end lost 2 bases, and 21 bases lay between the germline ends. CDR3 sequence reads: CASSSLHEKFNRNQPQHF. The CDR3 region has the DNA TGTGCCAGCAGTTCTCTCCATGAAAAATTTAATCGCAATCAGCCCCAGCATTTT.

This clonotype was counted at least ten times. V gene TRBV12-3 or TRBV12-4 combines with J gene TRBJ2-7; weak D call: TRBD1 (6 bases). V lost 5 bases, J lost 1 base, and 18 bases lay in between. This CDR3 spans 16 amino acids. The CDR3 loop reads CASSGIQGFKSYEQYF. CDR3 DNA sequence: TGTGCCAGCAGTGGCATTCAGGGGTTCAAGTCCTACGAGCAGTACTTC.

This clonotype occurred many times. This sequence joins TRBV4-3 and TRBJ2-3, with a possible D match to TRBD1 (5 bases). V lost 4 bases, J lost 6 bases, and 11 bases lay in between. There are 13 residues in the CDR3. Germline CDR1 and CDR2: LGHNA and YSLEER. In DNA, the CDR3 is TGCGCCAGCAGCCTCGAAGGGGCGGATACGCAGTATTTT. Its protein is CASSLEGADTQYF.

This clonotype has a count of ten or more. The V call is TRBV23-1, the J call TRBJ1-2, with D unclear. TRBV23-1 is marked as an open reading frame, function uncertain. The CDR3 totals 17 residues. V dropped 0 bases and J dropped 4 bases, with 18 bases sitting between them. The CDR3 DNA is TGCGCCAGCAGTCAATCGATCCCACAAGTCGTTGGCTATGGCTACACCTTC. Protein product: CASSQSIPQVVGYGYTF.

To note about this clonotype: One base away lies a much larger clone, so this may be a sequencing read error. The CDR3 end shows no conserved phenylalanine or tryptophan, and so a read error is likely. This chain joins TRBV20-1 and TRBJ2-7; 7 positions agree with TRBD2. CDR1 is DFQATT and CDR2 is SNEGSKA in the germline V gene (reference sequence). CDR3 length equals 16 residues. Unmatched junction bases numbered 17, after V lost 6 bases and J lost 3 bases. Written as DNA, the CDR3 is TGCAGTGCGGTGGGTAGGATGCTGGGGACTAACTACGAGCAGTACTTA. Protein product: CSAVGRMLGTNYEQYL.

This clonotype was recorded at least ten times. The CDR3 DNA is TGTGCCAGCAGTCCCCAGGGGGGGGCAGGGGAGGGTGGAAACACCATATATTTT. This gives the protein CASSPQGGAGEGGNTIYF. The rearrangement uses TRBV28 and TRBJ1-3; TRBD1 matches 7 bases. V trimming: 5 bases; J trimming: 3 bases; junction bases outside the gene matches: 16. The CDR3 sequence is 18 residues long. The germline V gene has CDR1 MDHEN and CDR2 SYDVKM.

This clonotype has ten or more counts. The chain has TRBV11-1 and TRBJ1-1, with D unresolved. The CDR3 contains 13 residues. The V gene lost 1 base and the J gene lost 7 bases, with 10 bases spanning the gap. The germline gives CDR1 SGHAT, CDR2 FQDESV (reference sequence). The CDR3 reads CASSLGQKYEAFF. As DNA, the CDR3 is TGTGCCAGCAGCTTAGGCCAGAAATATGAAGCTTTCTTT.

This clonotype was seen ten or more times. The chain recombines TRBV6-1 with TRBJ2-7; 11 bases are shared with TRBD1. Germline CDR1 and CDR2: MNHNS and SASEGT. CDR3 length: 15 amino acids. V lost 6 bases to trimming and J lost 5 bases; unmatched junction nucleotides: 9. The CDR3 loop is CASREGQGVKNEQYF. The CDR3, as DNA: TGTGCCAGCAGAGAGGGACAGGGGGTGAAGAACGAGCAGTACTTC.

The gene calls are TRBV24-1 and TRBJ2-5; the D gene is possibly TRBD1 (5 bases). There are 14 residues in the CDR3. Looked up from germline, CDR1 is KGHDR and CDR2 is SFDVKD. V lost 5 bases, J lost 1 base, and 10 bases lay in between. CDR3: CATSAGRGQETQYF. The DNA for the CDR3 is TGTGCCACCAGTGCGGGTAGGGGCCAAGAGACCCAGTACTTC.

This clonotype was seen many times. The rearrangement uses TRBV19 and TRBJ2-1, with D perhaps TRBD1 (5 bases). Trimming removed 5 bases from V and 0 bases from J, with 14 bases in between. The germline V gene encodes CDR1 LNHDA and CDR2 SQIVND (reference sequence). This CDR3 is built from 16 residues. CDR3 loop: CASSPDDSSSYNEQFF. Written as DNA, the CDR3 is TGTGCCAGTAGTCCAGACGACAGTAGCTCCTACAATGAGCAGTTCTTC.

This clonotype was found many times. V gene TRBV5-1 combines with J gene TRBJ1-4, with 9 positions matching TRBD1. Trimming removed 3 bases from V and 8 bases from J; junction bases left unmatched: 14. The CDR3 is 17 residues long. Germline CDR1 and CDR2: SGHRS and YFSETQ. CDR3 nucleotide sequence: TGCGCCAGCAGCTACGACCCTACACAGGGGGCGCGAGAAAAACTGTTTTTT. Translated, it gives CASSYDPTQGAREKLFF.

This clonotype was detected ten times or more. The genes are TRBV7-9 and TRBJ1-5; TRBD1 might be the D (5 bases). CDR1 is SEHNR and CDR2 is FQNEAQ in the germline V gene (reference sequence). V lost 5 bases and J lost 5, with 13 bases in between. CDR3 length equals 14 residues. The CDR3 sequence: CASSPQGRDQPQHF. CDR3 bases: TGTGCCAGCAGCCCCCAGGGTAGGGATCAGCCCCAGCATTTT.

This clonotype was counted ten times or more. The genes are TRBV28 and TRBJ2-5, with a weak D call TRBD2 (7 bases). The CDR3 spans 15 residues. Trimming removed 5 bases at V and 1 base at J, with 14 bases between. Germline assignment: CDR1 MDHEN and CDR2 SYDVKM. As DNA, the CDR3 is TGTGCCAGCAGTCCCCCGGGGGGCGGCCAAGAGACCCAGTACTTC. Protein: CASSPPGGGQETQYF.

This clonotype was seen at least ten times. The V and J genes are TRBV20-1 and TRBJ2-2; D tentatively reads TRBD1 or TRBD2 (5 bases each). The CDR3 runs to 15 residues. Germline-derived CDR1 and CDR2 are DFQATT and SNEGSKA (reference sequence). Trimming left V 5 bases short and J 9 bases short, with 22 bases between. The CDR3 spells CSAPILRGGRRELFF. The DNA for the CDR3 is TGCAGTGCTCCCATCCTCCGGGGCGGCCGAAGGGAGCTGTTTTTT.

On this clonotype itself: A read error may be the cause here, since a much bigger clone is one base away. The chain uses TRBV9 and TRBJ1-2; the match to TRBD1 covers 8 bases. The junction had 13 bases not matched to a gene; V was cut back by 3 bases and J by 3 bases. This CDR3 spans 17 amino acids. Germline loops: CDR1 SGDLS, CDR2 YYNGEE. In DNA form, the CDR3 reads TGTGCCAGCAGCGCCGGACAGGGTGTGGGAGCTCACTATGGCTACACCTTC. It yields the protein CASSAGQGVGAHYGYTF.

This clonotype showed up many times. V usage is TRBV29-1 and J usage is TRBJ2-7, with TRBD1 matching 7 bases. V was pared by 5 bases and J by 10 bases, with 11 bases of the junction left unmatched. The germline V gene has CDR1 SQVTM and CDR2 ANQGSEA. The CDR3 consists of 12 residues. CDR3 sequence reads: CSVQPPDRHQYF. The CDR3 DNA follows: TGCAGCGTTCAACCGCCGGACAGGCACCAGTACTTC.

This clonotype was recorded many times. The CDR3 loop reads CASSLRQHNTEAFF. The CDR3, as DNA: TGCGCCAGCAGCTTGAGGCAGCACAACACTGAAGCTTTCTTT. The chain has TRBV5-1 and TRBJ1-1; D unclear. The CDR3 runs 14 residues. With 1 base removed from V and 2 bases from J, the gap between germline ends came to 9 bases. Germline assignment: CDR1 SGHRS and CDR2 YFSETQ. Full variable domain (rest looked up from reference TRBV5-1 and TRBJ1-1): KAGVTQTPRYLIKTRGQQVTLSCSPISGHRSVSWYQQTPGQGLQFLFEYFSETQRNKGNFPGRFSGRQFSNSRSEMNVSTLELGDSALYLCASSLRQHNTEAFFGQGTRLTVV.

V and J are TRBV19 and TRBJ2-3; 8 nucleotides match TRBD2. The V gene's germline CDR1 is LNHDA and CDR2 SQIVND (reference sequence). The CDR3 has 15 residues. V lost 4 bases and J lost 7; bases outside the gene matches: 10. CDR3 in DNA: TGTGCCAGTAGTAGGAACGCGGGAGGAAGAAATACGCAGTATTTT. Protein: CASSRNAGGRNTQYF.

This clonotype was found many times. V gene TRBV20-1 combines with J gene TRBJ1-2; D remains ambiguous. Trimming left V 2 bases short and J 0 bases short, with 4 bases between. CDR3 length: 12 amino acids. Looked up from germline, CDR1 is DFQATT and CDR2 is SNEGSKA (reference sequence). DNA of the CDR3: TGCAGTGCTAGACACGCTAACTATGGCTACACCTTC. Residues: CSARHANYGYTF.

At least ten counts were recorded for this clonotype. The genes are TRBV5-1 and TRBJ2-3; the match to TRBD2 covers 12 bases. J gave up 5 bases and V 2 bases, and 12 bases lay outside the gene matches. Per germline, CDR1 SGHRS and CDR2 YFSETQ. The CDR3 is 18 residues long. The CDR3 spells CASSFPVLAGGIKDTQYF. DNA for the CDR3: TGCGCCAGCAGCTTCCCCGTACTAGCGGGGGGAATCAAAGATACGCAGTATTTT. The complete variable domain, with remaining parts taken from reference TRBV5-1 and TRBJ2-3, reads KAGVTQTPRYLIKTRGQQVTLSCSPISGHRSVSWYQQTPGQGLQFLFEYFSETQRNKGNFPGRFSGRQFSNSRSEMNVSTLELGDSALYLCASSFPVLAGGIKDTQYFGPGTRLTVL.

This clonotype was found many times. The chain is built from TRBV20-1 and TRBJ2-3, with a possible D match to TRBD2 (5 bases). V was shortened by 6 bases and J by 6 bases, with 10 bases between the two germline ends. CDR1 DFQATT and CDR2 SNEGSKA come from the germline V gene (reference sequence). The CDR3 runs to 11 residues. The CDR3 protein is CSASSIDTQYF. The CDR3, as DNA: TGCAGTGCGTCTAGCATTGATACGCAGTATTTT.

This clonotype was seen repeatedly, ten times or more. This chain uses TRBV6-2 or TRBV6-3 with TRBJ1-2; 7 nucleotides agree with TRBD1. The CDR3 runs to 15 residues. Germline assignment: CDR1 MNHEY and CDR2 SVGEGT. The V gene end was trimmed by 6 bases and the J gene end by 6 bases; junction bases not matched to a gene: 13. The CDR3 spells CASRPYTPQGDGYTF. The DNA for the CDR3 is TGTGCCAGCAGACCCTATACCCCTCAGGGGGATGGCTACACCTTC.

This clonotype appeared many times. The genes are TRBV15 and TRBJ1-5, with D perhaps TRBD1 (5 bases). The CDR3 consists of 13 residues. Germline V lookup: CDR1 LNHNV, CDR2 YYDKDF (reference sequence). V lost 4 bases to trimming and J lost 3 bases, with 7 bases between them. The CDR3 spells CATSMGPNQPQHF. CDR3 DNA sequence: TGTGCCACCAGCATGGGACCCAATCAGCCCCAGCATTTT.

This clonotype occurred many times. The V call is TRBV10-1, the J call TRBJ2-7; D perhaps matches TRBD1 (6 bases). The CDR3 spans 14 residues. CDR1 is WNHNN and CDR2 is SYGVQD in the germline V gene (reference sequence). V lost 3 bases, J lost 5 bases, and 14 bases lay in between. CDR3 DNA: TGCGCCAGCAGTGAACAGGGAAGGGCGGACGAGCAGTACTTC. Its protein is CASSEQGRADEQYF.